This TCR beta chain stems from a study of human T cells and chemical hapten exposure. Study-wide context: Patch testing was performed with 0.01% DPC on the upper back, with reading at 6 days.

Unique molecular identifiers were attached to individual cDNA molecules during library preparation. In TCRdb, the RACE reads were re-called with MiXCR into one record per CDR3 protein. The profile covers a few hundred thousand distinct CDR3 sequences, with approximately 8.6% appearing a single time and approximately 2.3% taken by the ten largest. Details on this clonotype: Antigen specificity is unknown.

Study-level findings and limits: Unchanged with DPC sensitization were TCRs above 1 in 1000 frequency. PT1 expanded TCR counts and patch test score were linked, and their correlation was positive.

Time point specified: pre-sensitization, week 0. The treatment was: therapeutic diphenylcyclopropenone sensitization with weekly scalp DPC. Germline CDR1 DFQATT, CDR2 SNEGSKA (reference sequence). CDR3 length: 12 residues. V was pared by 3 bases and J by 9 bases, with 15 bases between. This TCR was recovered from a woman aged 40 to 50 with alopecia areata. Some clones in this sample may be carry-over from other donors' samples. The chain recombines TRBV20-1 with TRBJ2-7; perhaps D is TRBD1 or TRBD2 (5 bases each). Material: whole blood, obtained in connection with sensitization to the hapten diphenylcyclopropenone (DPC). This CDR3 is CSARRDRVPQYF. CDR3 bases: TGCAGTGCTAGGAGGGACCGGGTCCCGCAGTACTTC.